This TCR beta chain was captured by sequencing in a study of neurological immune-mediated disorders (dated by TCRdb to between 2018 and 2021). For the study in its entirety: Using UMI-based sequencing, the study compared peripheral blood TCR-beta repertoires from patients with HTLV-I-associated myelopathy (HAM/TSP), patients with multiple sclerosis, and healthy controls. The 90 to 120 TCR-beta libraries covered PBMC samples along with longitudinal samples, technical triplicates, and paired sorted CD4+ and CD8+ T-cell subsets. The cohort was made up of approximately 71 subjects, consisting of some 15 HAM/TSP patients, some 34 multiple sclerosis patients and about 20 healthy controls. Results and caveats for the whole study, not just this receptor: TCR clonal expansion was highest in HAM/TSP patients and lowest in MS patients, with MS patients falling below even healthy controls. Expanded clones from different subjects shared no identical CDR3 amino acid sequences, which suggests that TCR-beta repertoires were private in all groups.

Unsorted PBMC libraries were generated from 2 million PBMCs stored in RNAlater at -80 °C until RNA extraction. Peripheral blood was subjected to Ficoll-Hypaque density gradient centrifugation to isolate PBMCs, which were then cryopreserved in liquid nitrogen. cDNA synthesis used template-switch 5'RACE with a primer carrying a 10-nucleotide random unique molecular identifier tagging each TCR transcript. Each sequencing run produced over 160 million TCR-beta sequences covering 15-18 subjects. Total RNA was extracted with the RNeasy kit. The KAPA Real-time Library Amplification kit was used to amplify TCR-beta VDJ regions with primers targeting the TCR constant region and the 5'RACE anchor. A first PCR added sample indexes and Illumina adaptors, and a second PCR then raised library yield. After Ampure bead purification, the TCR product of roughly 650 bp was size-selected on a 2% E-gel SizeSelection system. Before pooling, library quality was assessed on a Bioanalyzer, concentration was determined with Qubit, and library quantification was performed with the Kapa Library Quantification kit. An Illumina HiSeq 2500 was used to sequence the libraries paired-end at 2 x 150 bp. To increase sequence diversity, roughly 24-31% phiX was spiked into each library pool. Per the original workflow: Quality-filtered reads were processed with the UMI-based MiGEC pipeline, which removed over 85% of raw TCR sequences during error correction. VDJ genes were aligned to IMGT germline references, and clonotypes were defined by unique CDR3 amino acid sequence plus V-J genes. Clonal expansion, Shannon diversity and CDR3 relatedness were evaluated with VDJtools (CalcPairwiseDistances, ClusterSamples), while phylogenetic trees were built in CLCbio workbench. Clones with at least 8 unique UMIs were defined as expanded, with this threshold being based on coefficient-of-variation modelling across technical triplicates. TCRdb handled the public reads itself, with Q25 trimming in fastp and clone calling in MiXCR, and kept productive beta chains. Identical CDR3 protein sequences are pooled into one entry, listed with their most common genes and DNA. These V and J calls rely on TCRdb rather than the paper's analysis. The sample records tens of thousands of distinct CDR3 sequences, about an eighth of which are singletons. The ten largest clones take up 13% of the sample.

Comment on this clonotype: Its antigen specificity is not known. There are no base qualities to consult, and no much larger clone falls within one base.

From the cysteine up to the phenylalanine, the CDR3 has a length of 16 residues. Only the CDR3 portion is preserved as DNA: 48 bases, with reading frame beginning at the first base. The V and J ends are trimmed by 5 bases and 7 bases, leaving 20 bases between them. For CDR1 and CDR2, the germline V gene (reference sequence) lists LNHDA and SQIVND. The rearrangement combines TRBV19 with TRBJ1-4, with the identity of the D gene unclear. The sequencing sample was made of PBMCs. The TCR originated in a woman aged 55-69 years with HTLV-1-associated myelopathy (HAM/TSP). DNA sequence: TGTGCCAGTAGTGCGAGGCGGACCCACAGAGGTGAAAAACTGTTTTTT. Translated, it gives CASSARRTHRGEKLFF. When the CDR3 is completed using the reference TRBV19 and TRBJ1-4 genes on either side, the full variable domain is DGGITQSPKYLFRKEGQNVTLSCEQNLNHDAMYWYRQDPGQGLRLIYYSQIVNDFQKGDIAEGYSVSREKKESFPLTVTSAQKNPTAFYLCASSARRTHRGEKLFFGSGTQLSVL.